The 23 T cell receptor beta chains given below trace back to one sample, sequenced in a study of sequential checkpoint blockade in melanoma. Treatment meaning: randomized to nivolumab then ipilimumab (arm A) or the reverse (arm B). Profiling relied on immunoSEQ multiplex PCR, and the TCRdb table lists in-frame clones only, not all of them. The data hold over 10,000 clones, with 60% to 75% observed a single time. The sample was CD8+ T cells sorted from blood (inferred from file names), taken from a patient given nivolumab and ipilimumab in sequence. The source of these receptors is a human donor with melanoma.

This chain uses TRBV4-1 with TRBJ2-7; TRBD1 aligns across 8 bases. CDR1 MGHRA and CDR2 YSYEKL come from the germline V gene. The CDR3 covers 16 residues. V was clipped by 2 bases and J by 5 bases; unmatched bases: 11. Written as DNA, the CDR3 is TGCGCCAGCAGCCAAAGCTTCTCAGGGGGCTGGAACGAGCAGTACTTC. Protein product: CASSQSFSGGWNEQYF.

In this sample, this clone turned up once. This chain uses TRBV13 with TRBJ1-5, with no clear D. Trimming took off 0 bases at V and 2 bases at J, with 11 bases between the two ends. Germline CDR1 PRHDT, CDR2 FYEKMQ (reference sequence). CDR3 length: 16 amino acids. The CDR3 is CASSLGFGRGNQPQHF. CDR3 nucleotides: TGTGCCAGCAGCTTAGGTTTCGGGAGAGGCAATCAGCCCCAGCATTTT.

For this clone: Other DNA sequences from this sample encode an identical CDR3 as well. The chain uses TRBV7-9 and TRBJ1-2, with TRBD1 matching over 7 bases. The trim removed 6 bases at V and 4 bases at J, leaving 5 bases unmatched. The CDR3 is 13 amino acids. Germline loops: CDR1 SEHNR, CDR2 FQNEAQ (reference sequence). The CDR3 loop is CASSPGTAYGYTF. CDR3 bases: TGTGCCAGCAGTCCCGGGACAGCCTATGGCTACACCTTC.

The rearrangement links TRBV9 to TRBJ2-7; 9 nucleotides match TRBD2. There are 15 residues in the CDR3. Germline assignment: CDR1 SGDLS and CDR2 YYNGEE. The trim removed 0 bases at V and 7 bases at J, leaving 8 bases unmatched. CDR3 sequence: CASSVAGREGGEQYF. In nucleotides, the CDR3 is TGTGCCAGCAGCGTAGCCGGGCGGGAGGGCGGGGAGCAGTACTTC.

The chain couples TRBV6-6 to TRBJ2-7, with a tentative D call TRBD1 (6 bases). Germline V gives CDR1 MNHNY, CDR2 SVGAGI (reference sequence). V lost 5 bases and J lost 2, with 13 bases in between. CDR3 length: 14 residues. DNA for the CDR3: TGTGCCAGCAGTACCCGGGACACTCCCTACGAGCAGTACTTC. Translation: CASSTRDTPYEQYF.

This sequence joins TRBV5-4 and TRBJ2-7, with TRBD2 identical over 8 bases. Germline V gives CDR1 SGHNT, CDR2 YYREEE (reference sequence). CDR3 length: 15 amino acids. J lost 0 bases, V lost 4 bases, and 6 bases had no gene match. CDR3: CASSRSGGSSYEQYF. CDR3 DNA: TGTGCCAGCAGCCGGAGCGGGGGTAGCTCCTACGAGCAGTACTTC.

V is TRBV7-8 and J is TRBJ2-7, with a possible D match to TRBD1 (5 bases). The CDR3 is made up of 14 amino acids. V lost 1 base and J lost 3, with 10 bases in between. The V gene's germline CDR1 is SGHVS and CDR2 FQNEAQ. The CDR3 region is CASSLEEDSYEQYF. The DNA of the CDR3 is TGTGCCAGCAGCTTAGAGGAAGACAGCTACGAGCAGTACTTC.

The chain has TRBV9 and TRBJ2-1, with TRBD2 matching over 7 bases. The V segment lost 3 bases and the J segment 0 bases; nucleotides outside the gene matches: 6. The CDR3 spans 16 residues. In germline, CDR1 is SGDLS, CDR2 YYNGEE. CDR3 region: CASSAPGGGSYNEQFF. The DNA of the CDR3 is TGTGCCAGCAGCGCTCCTGGCGGGGGCTCCTACAATGAGCAGTTCTTC.

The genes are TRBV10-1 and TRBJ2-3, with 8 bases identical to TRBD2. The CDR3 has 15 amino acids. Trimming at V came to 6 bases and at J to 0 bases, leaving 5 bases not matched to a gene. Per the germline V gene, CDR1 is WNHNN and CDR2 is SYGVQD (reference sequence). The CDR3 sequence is CASSLTSGSTDTQYF. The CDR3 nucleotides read TGCGCCAGCAGCCTAACTAGCGGAAGCACAGATACGCAGTATTTT.

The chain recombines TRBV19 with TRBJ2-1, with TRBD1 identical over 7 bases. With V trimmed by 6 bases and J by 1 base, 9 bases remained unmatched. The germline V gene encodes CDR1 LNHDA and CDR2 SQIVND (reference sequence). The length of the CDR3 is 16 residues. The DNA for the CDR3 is TGTGCCAGTAGAAGTAGGACAGGCCAGTCCTACAATGAGCAGTTCTTC. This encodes CASRSRTGQSYNEQFF.

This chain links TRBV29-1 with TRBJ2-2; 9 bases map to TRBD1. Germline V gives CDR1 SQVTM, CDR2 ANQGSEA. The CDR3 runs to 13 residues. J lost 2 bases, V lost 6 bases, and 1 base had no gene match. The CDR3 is CSVGQGNTGELFF. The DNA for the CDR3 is TGCAGCGTGGGACAGGGAAACACCGGGGAGCTGTTTTTT.

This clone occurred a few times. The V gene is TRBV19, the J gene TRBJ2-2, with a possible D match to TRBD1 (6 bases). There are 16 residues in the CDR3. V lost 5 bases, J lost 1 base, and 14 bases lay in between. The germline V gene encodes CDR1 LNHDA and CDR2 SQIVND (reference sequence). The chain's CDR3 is CASSSVGHLNTGELFF. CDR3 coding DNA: TGTGCCAGTAGTTCGGTGGGACATCTGAACACCGGGGAGCTGTTTTTT. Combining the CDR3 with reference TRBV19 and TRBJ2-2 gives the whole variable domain DGGITQSPKYLFRKEGQNVTLSCEQNLNHDAMYWYRQDPGQGLRLIYYSQIVNDFQKGDIAEGYSVSREKKESFPLTVTSAQKNPTAFYLCASSSVGHLNTGELFFGEGSRLTVL.

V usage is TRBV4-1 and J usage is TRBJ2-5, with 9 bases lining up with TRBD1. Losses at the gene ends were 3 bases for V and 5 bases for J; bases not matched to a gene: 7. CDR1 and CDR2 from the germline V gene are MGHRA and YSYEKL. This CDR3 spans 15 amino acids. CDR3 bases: TGCGCCAGCAGCCACACAGGGGGCGCGGAGGAGACCCAGTACTTC. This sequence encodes CASSHTGGAEETQYF.

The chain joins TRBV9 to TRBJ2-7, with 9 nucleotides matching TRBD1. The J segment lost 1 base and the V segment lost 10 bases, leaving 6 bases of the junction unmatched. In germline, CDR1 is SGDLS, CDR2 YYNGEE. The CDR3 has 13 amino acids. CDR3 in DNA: TGTGCCGGGGGGGACAGGGCTTCCTACGAGCAGTACTTC. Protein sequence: CAGGDRASYEQYF.

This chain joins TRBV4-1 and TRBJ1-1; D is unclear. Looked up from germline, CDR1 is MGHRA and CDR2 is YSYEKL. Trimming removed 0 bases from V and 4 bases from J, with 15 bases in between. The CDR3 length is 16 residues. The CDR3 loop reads CASSQEVRGGGTEAFF. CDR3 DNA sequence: TGCGCCAGCAGCCAAGAGGTACGGGGAGGCGGCACTGAAGCTTTCTTT.

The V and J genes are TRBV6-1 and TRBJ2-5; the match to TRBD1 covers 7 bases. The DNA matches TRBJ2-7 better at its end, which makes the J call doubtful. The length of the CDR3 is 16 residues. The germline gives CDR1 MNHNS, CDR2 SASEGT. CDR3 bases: TGTGCCAGCAGTGGAAGACAGGGCTCATCCTCCTACGAGCAGTACTTC. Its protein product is CASSGRQGSSSYEQYF.

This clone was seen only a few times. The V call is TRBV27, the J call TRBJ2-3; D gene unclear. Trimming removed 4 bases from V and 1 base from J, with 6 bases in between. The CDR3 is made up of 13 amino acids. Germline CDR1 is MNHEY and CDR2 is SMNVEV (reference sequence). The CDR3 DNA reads TGTGCCAGCAGTTGGGCAGGCACAGATACGCAGTATTTT. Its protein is CASSWAGTDTQYF.

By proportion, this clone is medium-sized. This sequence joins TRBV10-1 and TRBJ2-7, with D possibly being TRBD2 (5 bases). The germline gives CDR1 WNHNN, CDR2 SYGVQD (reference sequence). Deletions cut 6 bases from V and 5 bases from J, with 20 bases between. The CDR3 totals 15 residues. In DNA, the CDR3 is TGCGCCAGCAGCCTCCCGGCCGAGCGGTACCACGAGCAGTACTTC. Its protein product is CASSLPAERYHEQYF.

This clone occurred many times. The CDR3: CASRGGQSYEQYF. CDR3 nucleotide sequence: TGTGCCAGCAGAGGGGGACAGTCCTACGAGCAGTACTTC. This rearrangement joins TRBV6-1 to TRBJ2-7; 7 bases map to TRBD1. The V gene end was trimmed by 6 bases and the J gene end by 1 base; junction bases not matched to a gene: 3. Per germline, CDR1 MNHNS and CDR2 SASEGT. The CDR3 covers 13 residues.

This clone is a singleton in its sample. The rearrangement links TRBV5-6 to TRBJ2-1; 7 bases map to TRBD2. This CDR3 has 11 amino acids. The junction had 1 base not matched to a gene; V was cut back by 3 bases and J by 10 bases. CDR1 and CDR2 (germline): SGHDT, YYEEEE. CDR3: CASSSGLEQFF. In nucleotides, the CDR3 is TGTGCCAGCAGCTCGGGACTAGAGCAGTTCTTC.

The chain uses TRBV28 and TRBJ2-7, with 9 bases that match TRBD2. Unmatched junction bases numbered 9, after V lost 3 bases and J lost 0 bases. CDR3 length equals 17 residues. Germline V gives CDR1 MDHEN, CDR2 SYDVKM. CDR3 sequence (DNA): TGTGCCAGCAGTTTCAGCGGGGGGTCCCCCAGCTCCTACGAGCAGTACTTC. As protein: CASSFSGGSPSSYEQYF.

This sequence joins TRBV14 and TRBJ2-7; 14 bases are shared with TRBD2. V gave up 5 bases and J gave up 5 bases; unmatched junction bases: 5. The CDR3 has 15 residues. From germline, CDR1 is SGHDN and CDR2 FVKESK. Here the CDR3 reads CASSMGLAGVHEQYF. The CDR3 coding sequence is TGTGCCAGCAGCATGGGACTAGCGGGAGTACACGAGCAGTACTTC.

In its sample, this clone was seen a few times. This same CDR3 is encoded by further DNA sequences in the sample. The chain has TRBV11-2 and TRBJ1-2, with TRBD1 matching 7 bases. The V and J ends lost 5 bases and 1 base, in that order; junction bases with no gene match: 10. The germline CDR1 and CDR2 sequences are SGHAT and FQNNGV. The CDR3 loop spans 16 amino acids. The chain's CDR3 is CASSPGTAFFNYGYTF. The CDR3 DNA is TGTGCCAGCAGCCCCGGGACAGCCTTTTTTAACTATGGCTACACCTTC.